These 29 T cell receptor beta chains originate from one sample sequenced in a study of T cell clusters in autoimmune cytopenias. TRB was amplified from about 260 ng of peripheral blood genomic DNA per sample. TRB was amplified by touch-down multiplex PCR, primer pools A and B combined. TCRdb reprocessed the multiplex PCR reads and reports one entry per CDR3 protein, with no DNA. This table holds 7,000 to 8,500 distinct CDR3 sequences. The sequencing sample was made of peripheral blood. These receptors were collected from a human donor with an autoimmune cytopenia or autoimmune hepatitis (not recorded which).

V gene TRBV11-2 combines with J gene TRBJ2-1; the D gene TCRdb calls, TRBD2, cannot be checked with no DNA. This CDR3 contains 13 residues. Germline CDR1 and CDR2: SGHAT and FQNNGV. The CDR3 protein is CASSLGTSGSEFF.

This chain links TRBV7-9 with TRBJ2-3. The germline CDR1 and CDR2 sequences are SEHNR and FQNEAQ (reference sequence). This CDR3 comprises 15 residues. Here the CDR3 reads CASSDGVFGADTQYF.

The rearrangement uses TRBV6-6 and TRBJ1-2; TCRdb indicates TRBD1, and absent DNA this call remains unverified. Germline CDR1 and CDR2: MNHNY and SVGAGI (reference sequence). This CDR3 region has 14 residues. The CDR3 spells CASSDSRLPLGYTF.

The genes are TRBV10-3 and TRBJ1-3. Looked up from germline, CDR1 is ENHRY and CDR2 is SYGVKD. The CDR3 is 15 residues long. This CDR3 reads CAIRDPSKRGNTIYF.

By frequency, this clonotype is medium-sized. The chain joins TRBV5-6 to TRBJ1-2. CDR3 length equals 16 residues. From germline, CDR1 is SGHDT and CDR2 YYEEEE. The CDR3 sequence: CASSLDRSGRVLGYTF.

This chain links TRBV6-1 with TRBJ1-2. The CDR3 runs to 13 residues. The germline V gene encodes CDR1 MNHNS and CDR2 SASEGT. The CDR3 sequence is CASSDPGPYGYTF.

This clonotype is called medium-sized (0.01 to 0.1%) based on its frequency. J is TRBJ2-3 and V is TRBV7-6; TCRdb proposes TRBD1, but this gene call is untestable without DNA. This CDR3 is 15 amino acids long. Looked up from germline, CDR1 is SGHVS and CDR2 is FNYEAQ. This CDR3 is CASSPNGAGTDTQYF.

V gene TRBV15 combines with J gene TRBJ1-5. Germline CDR1 reads LNHNV; CDR2 reads YYDKDF (reference sequence). The CDR3 has 15 residues. This chain's CDR3 is CATSRDRALNQPQHF.

The rearrangement links TRBV18 to TRBJ1-1. Germline CDR1 and CDR2: KGHSH and LQKENI. The CDR3 covers 15 residues. The CDR3 here is CASSPTGLKNTEAFF.

This clonotype ranks as medium-sized in terms of frequency. V gene TRBV19 combines with J gene TRBJ2-7. The CDR3 is 16 amino acids. Germline V CDR1 and CDR2: LNHDA, SQIVND (reference sequence). CDR3 residues: CASSRYFSDSSYEQYF.

The J gene is TRBJ1-2, the V gene TRBV6-5; the TCRdb call, TRBD1, lacks DNA for checking. Germline V lookup: CDR1 MNHEY, CDR2 SVGAGI. CDR3 length: 16 residues. CDR3 sequence: CASSPGQDPNNYGYTF.

The chain combines TRBV19 with TRBJ1-5; as DNA is missing, the TRBD1 call by TCRdb cannot be tested. The CDR3 totals 15 residues. Looked up from germline, CDR1 is LNHDA and CDR2 is SQIVND (reference sequence). Here the CDR3 reads CASSIGGTGSQPQHF.

Frequency places this clonotype as medium-sized. V gene TRBV27 combines with J gene TRBJ2-7; TCRdb names TRBD1, which stays unverified in the absence of DNA. CDR3 size: 15 residues. Germline values: CDR1 MNHEY, CDR2 SMNVEV (reference sequence). The CDR3 loop reads CASQFRGQSSYEQYF.

Frequency places this clonotype as medium-sized. The gene calls are TRBV30 and TRBJ1-1. The CDR3 sequence is 12 residues long. The germline CDR1 and CDR2 sequences are GTSNPN and SVGIG (reference sequence). The CDR3 region is CAWRTGSTEAFF. Variable domain in full (rest from reference TRBV30 and TRBJ1-1): SQTIHQWPATLVQPVGSPLSLECTVEGTSNPNLYWYRQAAGRGLQLLFYSVGIGQISSEVPQNLSASRPQDRQFILSSKKLLLSDSGFYLCAWRTGSTEAFFGQGTRLTVV.

By frequency, this clonotype is medium-sized (0.01 to 0.1%). This chain joins TRBV12-3 or TRBV12-4 and TRBJ2-3; TCRdb picks TRBD2, but there is no DNA to check that call. The CDR3 has 15 amino acids. The CDR3 protein is CASSASSGSTDTQYF.

In terms of frequency, this clonotype is medium-sized. The genes are TRBV7-2 and TRBJ1-5. The germline V gene has CDR1 SGHTA and CDR2 FQGNSA. This CDR3 contains 16 residues. CDR3 region: CASSLGGRSSNQPQHF. The complete variable domain, with remaining parts taken from reference TRBV7-2 and TRBJ1-5, reads GAGVSQSPSNKVTEKGKDVELRCDPISGHTALYWYRQSLGQGLEFLIYFQGNSAPDKSGLPSDRFSAERTGGSVSTLTIQRTQQEDSAVYLCASSLGGRSSNQPQHFGDGTRLSIL.

This chain uses TRBV7-6 with TRBJ1-6; the TRBD1 assignment by TCRdb is unverifiable without DNA. CDR3 length: 14 residues. Germline lookup yields CDR1 SGHVS and CDR2 FNYEAQ. This CDR3 reads CASRDREWRSPLHF.

This clonotype is labeled medium-sized based on frequency. The V gene is TRBV27, the J gene TRBJ2-7. The CDR3 is 11 amino acids. The germline V gene encodes CDR1 MNHEY and CDR2 SMNVEV (reference sequence). The chain's CDR3 is CASSSAYEQYF.

The rearrangement uses TRBV20-1 and TRBJ2-7; TCRdb designates TRBD1, a call that cannot be tested without DNA. The CDR3 spans 14 residues. Germline CDR1 reads DFQATT; CDR2 reads SNEGSKA (reference sequence). CDR3 in amino acids: CSARDPGTGYEQYF.

The rearrangement joins TRBV19 to TRBJ2-1; TCRdb outputs TRBD1, but without DNA this stays unchecked. Germline V gene lookup returns CDR1 LNHDA and CDR2 SQIVND (reference sequence). The CDR3 is 16 amino acids. CDR3 protein: CASSISGQGDYNEQFF.

This clonotype is deemed medium-sized by its frequency. This chain links TRBV6-6 with TRBJ2-7; TCRdb's D call, TRBD1, is unchecked because there is no DNA. Germline CDR1 and CDR2: MNHNY and SVGAGI (reference sequence). This CDR3 is 13 amino acids long. Here the CDR3 reads CASGTGGAYEQYF.

The chain combines TRBV7-2 with TRBJ2-2. The CDR3 extends over 14 amino acids. The germline CDR1 and CDR2 sequences are SGHTA and FQGNSA. Here the CDR3 reads CASSSFTRTGELFF. Combining the CDR3 with reference TRBV7-2 and TRBJ2-2 gives the whole variable domain GAGVSQSPSNKVTEKGKDVELRCDPISGHTALYWYRQSLGQGLEFLIYFQGNSAPDKSGLPSDRFSAERTGGSVSTLTIQRTQQEDSAVYLCASSSFTRTGELFFGEGSRLTVL.

This sequence joins TRBV28 and TRBJ1-4. This CDR3 region has 16 residues. The germline V gene has CDR1 MDHEN and CDR2 SYDVKM. CDR3 protein: CASSLELGSGNEKLFF.

The chain is built from TRBV6-1 and TRBJ1-5; TCRdb's assignment of TRBD1 cannot be checked, as there is no DNA. Germline CDR1 reads MNHNS; CDR2 reads SASEGT. The CDR3 runs 16 residues. CDR3 in amino acids: CASSEGGGVGNQPQHF.

By frequency, this clonotype is medium-sized. The V gene is TRBV7-9, the J gene TRBJ2-5; there is no DNA to check the TCRdb D call of TRBD2. CDR1 is SEHNR, CDR2 FQNEAQ, per germline (reference sequence). The CDR3 runs 15 residues. The CDR3 sequence: CASSLESGRRKTQYF.

The rearrangement uses TRBV2 and TRBJ1-2; as DNA is missing, the TRBD1 call by TCRdb cannot be tested. The germline V gene encodes CDR1 SNHLY and CDR2 FYNNEI. The CDR3 is made up of 12 amino acids. The CDR3 reads CASSEWDRGYTF.

Its frequency marks this clonotype as medium-sized (0.01 to 0.1%). The chain recombines TRBV6-5 with TRBJ2-4; TCRdb gives TRBD1 as the D gene, but with no DNA this cannot be confirmed. From germline, CDR1 is MNHEY and CDR2 SVGAGI. This CDR3 comprises 16 residues. The CDR3 protein is CASSYDRFLAKNIQYF.

This clonotype is called medium-sized based on its frequency. The V call is TRBV5-6, the J call TRBJ1-2; there is no DNA to check the TCRdb D call of TRBD1. The CDR3 length is 14 residues. CDR1 and CDR2 (germline): SGHDT, YYEEEE. CDR3 protein: CASSDDRVRYGYTF.

This clonotype ranks as medium-sized (0.01 to 0.1%) in terms of frequency. This sequence joins TRBV27 and TRBJ1-6. The CDR3 extends over 13 amino acids. Looked up from germline, CDR1 is MNHEY and CDR2 is SMNVEV (reference sequence). CDR3 amino acids: CASSLYGNSPLHF.